This record looks at one T cell receptor (beta chain) sequence and its context. Its specificity is not known. This sample was included in a study of cytomegalovirus exposure and HLA in healthy donors. General observations from the study: Among TCR beta chains, those listed as cytomegalovirus-associated numbered about 160. Later, TCR association rates were found to vary by HLA locus, highest for DRB1 and lowest for HLA-C.

The ends were cut back, 5 bases at V and 5 bases at J, with 15 bases in the middle. Germline CDR1 is SEHNR and CDR2 is FQNEAQ (reference sequence). The CDR3 spans 14 residues. A multiplex PCR was run with 60 Vbeta primers and 13 Jbeta primers. Using immunoSEQ multiplex PCR, the repertoire was profiled, and TCRdb retains in-frame clones only, with some absent. The sample has 150,000 to 200,000 clones; around 75% are singletons. The sequenced material came from PBMCs. The rearrangement joins TRBV7-9 to TRBJ2-5; weak D call: TRBD1 (5 bases). This receptor was identified in a young woman in good health and CMV-seropositive. CDR3 region: CASSQARDEETQYF. The CDR3, as DNA: TGTGCCAGCAGCCAAGCCAGGGATGAGGAGACCCAGTACTTC.